A single sample is the source of the 27 T cell receptor beta chains below, sequenced in a study of metastatic and nonmetastatic thyroid tumors. TCRdb redid the clone calls on the PCR reads using MiXCR. The data show some 15,000 clones, about a quarter seen once. Thyroid surgery was performed in patients who had received no treatment beforehand. The sequenced sample was blood. The receptors derive from a male donor with papillary thyroid cancer or a benign thyroid nodule (not recorded which). Some clones in this sample may be carry-over from other donors' samples.

By share, this clone counts as medium-sized. This chain joins TRBV11-2 and TRBJ1-1; D is perhaps TRBD1 (5 bases). CDR1 SGHAT and CDR2 FQNNGV come from the germline V gene. The CDR3 has 15 residues. Trimming removed 5 bases from V and 3 bases from J, with 16 bases in between. CDR3 coding DNA: TGTGCCAGCAGCCCCAGGGTGTACGGGGACACTGAAGCTTTCTTT. As protein: CASSPRVYGDTEAFF.

This clone was found many times. The rearrangement uses TRBV11-2 and TRBJ2-5; D gene ambiguous. The CDR3 totals 13 residues. Trimming took off 1 base at V and 2 bases at J, with 5 bases between the two ends. Germline V lookup: CDR1 SGHAT, CDR2 FQNNGV. The CDR3 protein is CASSLAQQETQYF. The DNA for the CDR3 is TGTGCCAGCAGCTTAGCCCAGCAAGAGACCCAGTACTTC.

At least ten counts were recorded for this clone. The V gene is TRBV2, the J gene TRBJ2-7, with D maybe TRBD1 (5 bases). Germline V lookup: CDR1 SNHLY, CDR2 FYNNEI. V lost 7 bases, J lost 3 bases, and 13 bases lay in between. This CDR3 region has 13 residues. CDR3 nucleotides: TGTGCCAGCAACCCGGCAGGACACTACGAGCAGTACTTC. Translation: CASNPAGHYEQYF. Drawing the rest from reference TRBV2 and TRBJ2-7, the complete variable domain is EPEVTQTPSHQVTQMGQEVILRCVPISNHLYFYWYRQILGQKVEFLVSFYNNEISEKSEIFDDQFSVERPDGSNFTLKIRSTKLEDSAMYFCASNPAGHYEQYFGPGTRLTVT.

J is TRBJ2-7 and V is TRBV4-3; D could derive from TRBD1 or TRBD2 (5 bases each). V lost 0 bases and J lost 2, with 8 bases in between. CDR3 size: 14 residues. Germline CDR1 reads LGHNA; CDR2 reads YSLEER. The DNA for the CDR3 is TGCGCCAGCAGCCAAGACAGGGACGCCTACGAGCAGTACTTC. Encoded protein: CASSQDRDAYEQYF.

In this sample, this clone turned up a few times. This chain links TRBV6-1 with TRBJ1-2; 8 positions agree with TRBD1. Germline lookup yields CDR1 MNHNS and CDR2 SASEGT. The V segment lost 5 bases and the J segment 5 bases; nucleotides outside the gene matches: 10. The CDR3 totals 15 residues. For the CDR3, the DNA is TGTGCCAGCAGTAGACGGACAGGGAAGGCATATGGCTACACCTTC. It yields the protein CASSRRTGKAYGYTF.

This clone is categorized as medium-sized. The chain combines TRBV20-1 with TRBJ2-7; unclear D gene. Looked up from germline, CDR1 is DFQATT and CDR2 is SNEGSKA (reference sequence). The CDR3 covers 14 residues. The V gene lost 6 bases and the J gene lost 6 bases, with 21 bases spanning the gap. CDR3 DNA sequence: TGCAGTGCACGGCCCGCGGCGGAATGGTCCGAGCAGTACTTC. Translation: CSARPAAEWSEQYF.

Relative to its sample, this clone is medium-sized. The chain uses TRBV28 and TRBJ1-5, with 7 nucleotides matching TRBD1. CDR3 length: 14 residues. CDR1 MDHEN and CDR2 SYDVKM come from the germline V gene. The V and J ends lost 4 bases and 7 bases, in that order; junction bases with no gene match: 7. This CDR3 reads CASSSHDRVQPQHF. CDR3 sequence (DNA): TGTGCCAGCAGTTCCCACGACAGGGTGCAGCCCCAGCATTTT.

This clone occurred many times. The rearrangement uses TRBV4-1 and TRBJ1-5, with a possible D match to TRBD1 (6 bases). Germline CDR1 and CDR2: MGHRA and YSYEKL. The CDR3 runs 16 residues. The V and J ends lost 1 base and 0 bases respectively, with 10 bases between them. CDR3 sequence: CASSQGPGVSNQPQHF. DNA of the CDR3: TGCGCCAGCAGCCAAGGGCCAGGGGTTAGCAATCAGCCCCAGCATTTT.

This chain uses TRBV30 with TRBJ1-2; 7 positions match TRBD1. Germline V gives CDR1 GTSNPN, CDR2 SVGIG (reference sequence). Unmatched junction bases numbered 5, after V lost 6 bases and J lost 1 base. The CDR3 sequence is 13 residues long. The CDR3 sequence is CACGTAFNYGYTF. DNA of the CDR3: TGTGCCTGCGGGACAGCTTTTAACTATGGCTACACCTTC.

The chain joins TRBV5-1 to TRBJ2-1, with 10 bases lining up with TRBD2. The J segment lost 4 bases and the V segment lost 3 bases, leaving 7 bases of the junction unmatched. In germline, CDR1 is SGHRS, CDR2 YFSETQ. There are 16 residues in the CDR3. The CDR3 nucleotides read TGCGCCAGCAGCTCGGTACTAGCGGGACTGTACAATGAGCAGTTCTTC. Translation gives CASSSVLAGLYNEQFF.

This clone was detected ten times or more. At one boundary the junction diverges from the germline segment, which might be a read error. The CDR3 is CASSFRQNTEAFF. The CDR3 coding sequence is TGTGCTAGCAGCTTCAGACAGAACACTGAAGCTTTCTTT. The chain joins TRBV7-7 to TRBJ1-1; D ambiguous. Germline loops: CDR1 SSHAT, CDR2 FNYEAQ (reference sequence). The CDR3 totals 13 residues.

This chain joins TRBV4-2 and TRBJ2-3, with 11 nucleotides matching TRBD2. The germline CDR1 and CDR2 sequences are LGHNA and YNFKEQ. The CDR3 loop spans 17 amino acids. V shed 2 bases and J 2 bases; nucleotides not matched to a gene: 6. This CDR3 reads CASSQFYSGGATDTQYF. CDR3 in DNA: TGTGCCAGCAGCCAATTCTATAGCGGGGGGGCCACAGATACGCAGTATTTT.

V gene TRBV12-3 or TRBV12-4 combines with J gene TRBJ1-6, with 8 nucleotides matching TRBD1. This CDR3 is 14 amino acids long. Trimming at V came to 7 bases and at J to 7 bases, leaving 6 bases not matched to a gene. CDR3: CASTFDRGNSPLHF. The CDR3 coding sequence is TGTGCCAGCACCTTCGACAGGGGCAATTCACCCCTCCACTTT.

This clone was counted ten times or more. V gene TRBV6-4 combines with J gene TRBJ2-3, with TRBD2 as a possible D gene (5 bases). Trimming stripped 3 bases from V and 8 bases from J, with 18 bases between. The CDR3 length is 15 residues. CDR1 is MRHNA, CDR2 SNTAGT, per germline. CDR3: CASSEGVGGSGTQYF. The CDR3 DNA is TGTGCCAGCAGTGAGGGCGTTGGAGGCAGCGGTACGCAGTATTTT.

Ten or more counts support this clone. This chain links TRBV19 with TRBJ1-5, with D possibly matching TRBD1 (5 bases). The germline V gene encodes CDR1 LNHDA and CDR2 SQIVND (reference sequence). V shed 1 base and J shed 7 bases, with 11 bases lying between them. The CDR3 sequence is 14 residues long. The CDR3 here is CASSIGGGEQPQHF. DNA for the CDR3: TGTGCCAGTAGTATAGGTGGGGGTGAGCAGCCCCAGCATTTT.

This clone occurred a few times. The chain uses TRBV28 and TRBJ1-6, with 7 bases that match TRBD1. Trimming took 7 bases from V and 7 from J; bases not matched to a gene: 7. The CDR3 covers 14 residues. Germline CDR1 MDHEN, CDR2 SYDVKM. The CDR3 DNA reads TGTGCCAGCACTGCGGGGACAGCGAATTCACCCCTCCACTTT. The encoded protein is CASTAGTANSPLHF. The entire variable domain, with the rest obtained from reference TRBV28 and TRBJ1-6, is as follows: DVKVTQSSRYLVKRTGEKVFLECVQDMDHENMFWYRQDPGLGLRLIYFSYDVKMKEKGDIPEGYSVSREKKERFSLILESASTNQTSMYLCASTAGTANSPLHFGNGTRLTVT.

The rearrangement uses TRBV20-1 and TRBJ1-1; TRBD1 matches at 9 bases. CDR1 and CDR2 from the germline V gene are DFQATT and SNEGSKA (reference sequence). V lost 4 bases, J lost 10 bases, and 4 bases stayed unmatched. This CDR3 has 11 residues. The CDR3 DNA is TGCAGTGCTATCTACAGGGGGCTAGCTTTCTTT. This gives the protein CSAIYRGLAFF.

This clone appeared many times. The CDR3 protein is CASSRVASGHNEQFF. DNA of the CDR3: TGTGCCAGCTCCCGTGTGGCTAGCGGACACAATGAGCAGTTCTTC. This sequence joins TRBV18 and TRBJ2-1; 7 bases match TRBD2. Looked up from germline, CDR1 is KGHSH and CDR2 is LQKENI. The CDR3 totals 15 residues. V lost 6 bases to trimming and J lost 5 bases; unmatched junction nucleotides: 10.

This clone was seen many times. A much larger clone differs by one base, so this may be a read error. The chain recombines TRBV7-3 with TRBJ2-3; 11 nucleotides line up with TRBD2. The trim removed 5 bases at V and 7 bases at J, leaving 14 bases unmatched. The CDR3 consists of 17 residues. Germline V gene sequence: CDR1 SGHTA, CDR2 FQGTGA. This chain's CDR3 is CASSPYPTSGEAYTQYF. CDR3 bases: TGTGCCAGCAGCCCGTACCCGACTAGCGGGGAGGCATATACGCAGTATTTT. Full variable domain (rest looked up from reference TRBV7-3 and TRBJ2-3): GAGVSQTPSNKVTEKGKYVELRCDPISGHTALYWYRQSLGQGPEFLIYFQGTGAADDSGLPNDRFFAVRPEGSVSTLKIQRTERGDSAVYLCASSPYPTSGEAYTQYFGPGTRLTVL.

This chain uses TRBV11-2 with TRBJ1-3; D is possibly TRBD1 (5 bases). The CDR3 loop spans 14 amino acids. Trimming left V 5 bases short and J 1 base short, with 9 bases between. CDR1 is SGHAT, CDR2 FQNNGV, per germline. CDR3 sequence (DNA): TGTGCCAGCAGCCTGGGACCTTCTGGAAACACCATATATTTT. This gives the protein CASSLGPSGNTIYF.

In its sample, this clone was seen many times. The J gene is TRBJ1-2, the V gene TRBV28; D remains ambiguous. The CDR3 spans 15 residues. With 3 bases removed from V and 8 bases from J, the gap between germline ends came to 19 bases. Per germline, CDR1 MDHEN and CDR2 SYDVKM. CDR3 bases: TGTGCCAGCAGTTTGGAGCAGGTCCCTTGGTACGGCTACACCTTC. This codes for CASSLEQVPWYGYTF.

The rearrangement uses TRBV27 and TRBJ2-5; 10 bases map to TRBD1. V shed 5 bases and J 3 bases; nucleotides not matched to a gene: 9. The CDR3 runs 16 residues. Per the germline V gene, CDR1 is MNHEY and CDR2 is SMNVEV (reference sequence). CDR3 amino acids: CASSQDSGQGKETQYF. DNA of the CDR3: TGTGCCAGCAGTCAAGACTCGGGACAGGGGAAAGAGACCCAGTACTTC.

This clone rates as medium-sized. This rearrangement joins TRBV28 to TRBJ1-2, with D hard to call. Trimming stripped 3 bases from V and 8 bases from J, with 16 bases between. The CDR3 has 14 amino acids. Germline CDR1 is MDHEN and CDR2 is SYDVKM. The CDR3 spells CASSLSGMTRGYTF. The CDR3 DNA reads as TGTGCCAGCAGTTTGAGCGGGATGACTAGGGGCTACACCTTC.

By share of the sample, this clone is medium-sized (0.01 to 0.1%). This rearrangement joins TRBV6-5 to TRBJ2-7; 13 bases are a match to TRBD2. Germline CDR1 MNHEY, CDR2 SVGAGI. V was pared by 3 bases and J by 9 bases, with 11 bases of the junction left unmatched. The CDR3 is made up of 16 amino acids. The CDR3 protein is CASSYPGTSGKPAQYF. In DNA, the CDR3 is TGTGCCAGCAGTTATCCCGGGACTAGCGGGAAGCCCGCGCAGTACTTC.

This clone has at least ten counts. The same CDR3 is also encoded by other DNA sequences in this sample. The chain combines TRBV18 with TRBJ2-2; D gene unclear. Deletions cut 0 bases from V and 4 bases from J, with 6 bases between. The length of the CDR3 is 14 residues. CDR1 is KGHSH, CDR2 LQKENI, per germline. Written as DNA, the CDR3 is TGTGCCAGCTCACCACCTTCCGTCACCGGGGAGCTGTTTTTT. Its protein product is CASSPPSVTGELFF.

This clone is judged medium-sized. The gene calls are TRBV12-3 or TRBV12-4 and TRBJ2-7; D gene unclear. Trimming stripped 0 bases from V and 6 bases from J, with 6 bases between. This CDR3 contains 12 residues. The CDR3 region is CASSLAGFEQYF. Here the CDR3 DNA reads TGTGCCAGCAGTTTAGCAGGGTTCGAGCAGTACTTC.

This clone is medium-sized (0.01 to 0.1%) within its sample. V and J are TRBV27 and TRBJ2-7; D perhaps matches TRBD2 (5 bases). This CDR3 is built from 13 residues. V gave up 5 bases and J gave up 5 bases, with 13 bases separating them. CDR1 and CDR2 (germline): MNHEY, SMNVEV (reference sequence). CDR3 sequence reads: CASSRGPGNEQYF. CDR3 DNA: TGTGCCAGCAGTCGGGGTCCCGGGAACGAGCAGTACTTC.